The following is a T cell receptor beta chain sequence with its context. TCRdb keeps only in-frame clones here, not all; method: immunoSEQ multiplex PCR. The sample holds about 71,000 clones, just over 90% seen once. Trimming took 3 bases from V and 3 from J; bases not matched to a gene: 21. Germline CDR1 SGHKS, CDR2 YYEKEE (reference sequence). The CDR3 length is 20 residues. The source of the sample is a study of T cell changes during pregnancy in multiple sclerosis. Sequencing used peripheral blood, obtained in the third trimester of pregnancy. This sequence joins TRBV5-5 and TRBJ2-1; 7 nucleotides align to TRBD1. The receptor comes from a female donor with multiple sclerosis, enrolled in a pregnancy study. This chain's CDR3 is CASSSARWGMGQRIYNEQFF. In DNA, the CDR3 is TGTGCCAGCAGCTCCGCCCGATGGGGTATGGGACAGAGAATCTACAATGAGCAGTTCTTC.